This T cell receptor beta chain was observed in a study of T cells in severe cutaneous drug reactions. Study at large: The culprit drug was assigned by the Naranjo and ALDEN algorithms.

The patients sequenced had a carbamazepine-induced Stevens-Johnson syndrome or toxic epidermal necrolysis reaction. TCR subtype-specific primers in iRepertoire multiplex PCR prepared libraries for bulk and single-cell sequencing. Using the multiplex PCR reads, TCRdb records one entry per CDR3 protein without DNA. In all, the sample yields approximately 20,000 distinct CDR3 sequences. The CDR3 is 16 residues long. Per germline, CDR1 LNHDA and CDR2 SQIVND (reference sequence). The TCR originated in a human donor with toxic epidermal necrolysis, a severe cutaneous drug reaction. The J gene is TRBJ1-5, the V gene TRBV19; without DNA, the TCRdb call of TRBD1 cannot be checked. The sequenced sample consisted of PBMCs. This CDR3 is CASSIRQGQINQPQHF.